This TCR beta chain originates from a study of T-cell memory formation after mild COVID-19. Overall study context: Each donor largely had its own TCR clusters.

V lost 4 bases and J lost 7; bases outside the gene matches: 11. CDR1 and CDR2 (germline): SGHVS, FQNEAQ. The CDR3 contains 15 residues. This clonotype showed up just a few times. One entry per CDR3 protein results from TCRdb running MiXCR on the 5' RACE reads. The sample lists a few hundred thousand distinct CDR3 sequences; 28% were seen once. This receptor was identified in an adult woman who had mild COVID-19 (a few samples of this study predate the infection). Cell type and time point are not known. The rearrangement links TRBV7-8 to TRBJ2-7, with 9 bases fitting TRBD2. Sequenced material: PBMCs or a T cell subset sorted from them (not recorded which). The CDR3 nucleotides are TGTGCCAGCAGCTATAGCGGGAGCTATCTTGGTGAGCAGTACTTC. Translation gives CASSYSGSYLGEQYF. Supplemented by reference TRBV7-8 and TRBJ2-7, the full variable domain reads GAGVSQSPRYKVAKRGQDVALRCDPISGHVSLFWYQQALGQGPEFLTYFQNEAQLDKSGLPSDRFFAERPEGSVSTLKIQRTQQEDSAVYLCASSYSGSYLGEQYFGPGTRLTVT.